Listed below are T cell receptor beta chains from one sample, sequenced in a study of cytomegalovirus exposure and HLA in healthy donors. Sequencing used immunoSEQ multiplex PCR; TCRdb keeps in-frame clones, though not all of them. This sample has roughly 120,000 clones, with approximately 88% found just once. What was sequenced was PBMCs. The source is a man younger than 35 in good health and CMV-seronegative. Both conserved end residues are part of each CDR3. D genes are given only for firm matches. The size of a clone is reported for some rows only, either as once, few or many, or as a class for expanded clones.

clone size,V gene,J gene,D gene,CDR3 protein,CDR3 DNA
-,TRBV21-1,TRBJ2-7,-,CASSSGSHSEQYF,TGTGCCAGCAGCAGCGGGAGCCACTCCGAGCAGTACTTC
-,TRBV5-1,TRBJ2-7,-,CASSLPKGVGGNEQYF,TGCGCCAGCAGCTTGCCTAAAGGTGTGGGCGGGAACGAGCAGTACTTC
-,TRBV5-1,TRBJ1-2,-,CASSLDDSEGYTF,TGCGCCAGCAGCTTAGACGACAGTGAAGGCTACACCTTC
-,TRBV7-2,TRBJ2-7,-,CASSPRTNYEQYF,TGTGCCAGCAGCCCGCGGACAAATTACGAGCAGTACTTC
once,TRBV6-6,TRBJ1-1,-,CASSYPTEMNTEAFF,TGTGCCAGCAGTTACCCGACAGAGATGAACACTGAAGCTTTCTTT
many,TRBV28,TRBJ1-5,-,CASSLLGRPQHF,TGTGCCAGCAGTTTATTAGGGAGGCCCCAGCATTTT
-,TRBV21-1,TRBJ1-1,-,CASRIRGSRDTEAFF,TGTGCCAGCAGAATCAGGGGGAGTAGGGACACTGAAGCTTTCTTT
-,TRBV25-1,TRBJ2-7,TRBD2,CASSEPGLAYEQYF,TGTGCCAGCAGTGAACCGGGACTAGCCTACGAGCAGTACTTC
-,TRBV7-9,TRBJ1-5,-,CASSLARETGISNQPQHF,TGTGCCAGCAGCTTGGCCAGGGAGACAGGTATTAGCAATCAGCCCCAGCATTTT
-,TRBV5-8,TRBJ2-3,TRBD2,CASPRSGGTDTQYF,TGTGCCAGCCCCCGGAGCGGGGGCACAGATACGCAGTATTTT
few,TRBV7-6,TRBJ1-2,TRBD1,CASSAETGQGAVFGYTF,TGTGCCAGCAGCGCCGAAACCGGACAGGGGGCGGTTTTTGGCTACACCTTC
-,TRBV28,TRBJ2-7,-,CASSSGFSKYF,TGTGCCAGCAGCTCAGGGTTTAGCAAGTACTTC
-,TRBV2,TRBJ1-2,-,CASKGGSNYGYTF,TGTGCCAGCAAGGGGGGGTCTAACTATGGCTACACCTTC
-,TRBV11-2,TRBJ2-3,-,CASSFLVPDTQYF,TGTGCCAGCAGCTTCTTAGTTCCAGATACGCAGTATTTT
-,TRBV19,TRBJ2-1,TRBD1,CASRDRGHNEQFF,TGTGCCAGTAGGGACAGGGGACACAATGAGCAGTTCTTC
-,TRBV5-1,TRBJ2-3,TRBD1,CASSTTGALGDTQYF,TGCGCCAGCAGCACTACAGGGGCGCTTGGAGATACGCAGTATTTT
few,TRBV10-3,TRBJ2-7,-,CAISAPPGTSTYEQYF,TGTGCCATCAGTGCTCCCCCCGGGACTTCTACCTACGAGCAGTACTTC
once,TRBV10-1,TRBJ1-4,TRBD1,CASSETGTGEKLFF,TGCGCCAGCAGTGAAACCGGGACAGGGGAAAAACTGTTTTTT
once,TRBV6-1,TRBJ1-5,TRBD1,CASSVTGVTQPQHF,TGTGCCAGCAGTGTGACAGGGGTCACTCAGCCCCAGCATTTT
-,TRBV28,TRBJ1-6,-,CASKGTGIGVNSPLHF,TGTGCCAGTAAAGGAACAGGGATCGGGGTCAATTCACCCCTCCACTTT
-,TRBV5-6,TRBJ2-1,-,CASSWSNEQFF,TGTGCCAGCAGCTGGAGTAATGAGCAGTTCTTC
-,TRBV9,TRBJ1-4,-,CASSENILKGGEKLFF,TGTGCCAGCAGCGAGAACATCCTAAAAGGCGGTGAAAAACTGTTTTTT
-,TRBV7-8,TRBJ2-7,-,CASSLAGTYGEQYF,TGTGCCAGCAGCTTAGCGGGGACATACGGGGAGCAGTACTTC
-,TRBV29-1,TRBJ1-4,-,CSVEDPQTATNEKLFF,TGCAGCGTTGAAGATCCACAGACCGCAACTAATGAAAAACTGTTTTTT
-,TRBV28,TRBJ1-2,-,CASASRTNYGYTF,TGTGCCAGCGCCTCTAGGACTAACTATGGCTACACCTTC
once,TRBV15,TRBJ1-2,-,CATSRPETGNYGYTF,TGTGCCACCAGCAGGCCGGAGACAGGCAACTATGGCTACACCTTC
-,TRBV27,TRBJ1-2,TRBD1,CASSRTGQPHYLFYGYTF,TGTGCCAGCAGTCGGACAGGGCAACCTCACTACCTATTCTATGGCTACACCTTC
-,TRBV6-1,TRBJ2-5,TRBD1,CASSRQGEETQYF,TGTGCCAGCAGTCGACAGGGAGAGGAGACCCAGTACTTC
-,TRBV18,TRBJ2-7,TRBD2,CASSPKGLAGGNTLYEQYF,TGTGCCAGCTCCCCCAAGGGACTAGCGGGAGGTAATACACTATACGAGCAGTACTTC
-,TRBV27,TRBJ1-6,-,CASSSDRILSSPLHF,TGTGCCAGCAGTTCTGACAGGATCTTAAGTTCACCCCTCCACTTT
-,TRBV19,TRBJ1-1,-,CASSTSPWRLANTEAFF,TGTGCCAGTAGTACTAGTCCCTGGAGGCTGGCGAACACTGAAGCTTTCTTT
-,TRBV6-4,TRBJ1-5,-,CASGPHGGDQPQHF,TGTGCCAGCGGACCCCACGGGGGGGATCAGCCCCAGCATTTT
-,TRBV28,TRBJ1-2,-,CASSFMRGNYGYTF,TGTGCCAGCAGTTTTATGAGGGGGAACTATGGCTACACCTTC
-,TRBV5-1,TRBJ2-1,TRBD2,CASAGGGPYNEQFF,TGCGCCAGCGCGGGGGGAGGGCCTTACAATGAGCAGTTCTTC
-,TRBV27,TRBJ2-1,TRBD2,CASRGLAGGSNEQFF,TGTGCCAGCAGGGGACTAGCGGGAGGAAGCAATGAGCAGTTCTTC
once,TRBV27,TRBJ2-7,-,CASSFSFRGTSYEQYF,TGTGCCAGCAGTTTTTCCTTTCGGGGAACTTCCTACGAGCAGTACTTC
-,TRBV19,TRBJ2-3,-,CASRAADTQYF,TGTGCCAGTAGGGCGGCAGATACGCAGTATTTT
-,TRBV9,TRBJ2-1,-,CASSVRDGKQFF,TGTGCCAGCAGCGTGAGGGATGGTAAGCAGTTCTTC
-,TRBV6-6,TRBJ1-1,TRBD1,CASSAVGQGGVEAFF,TGTGCCAGCAGTGCGGTCGGACAGGGTGGCGTTGAAGCTTTCTTT
-,TRBV5-4,TRBJ2-1,-,CASSVDQGIYNEQFF,TGTGCCAGCAGCGTTGACCAGGGGATCTACAATGAGCAGTTCTTC
-,TRBV6-5,TRBJ1-1,-,CASNPGQNGRTEAFF,TGTGCCAGCAACCCCGGACAGAATGGACGCACTGAAGCTTTCTTT
-,TRBV19,TRBJ2-7,TRBD1,CASSSTTGEHEQYF,TGTGCCAGTAGTTCCACCACAGGGGAGCACGAGCAGTACTTC
-,TRBV5-4,TRBJ2-1,-,CASSLHARRDEQFF,TGTGCCAGCAGCTTGCACGCAAGGAGGGATGAGCAGTTCTTC
-,TRBV18,TRBJ1-1,-,CASSPLAEVNTEAFF,TGTGCCAGCTCACCTTTAGCAGAAGTGAACACTGAAGCTTTCTTT
-,TRBV19,TRBJ1-5,TRBD1,CASSNRQGYQPQHF,TGTGCCAGTAGTAATAGACAGGGATATCAGCCCCAGCATTTT
-,TRBV25-1,TRBJ1-3,TRBD1,CASGQGPGNTIYF,TGTGCCAGCGGACAGGGGCCTGGAAACACCATATATTTT
-,TRBV10-3,TRBJ2-7,TRBD2,CAISGPEAGIYEQYF,TGTGCCATCAGTGGCCCGGAAGCGGGAATCTACGAGCAGTACTTC
-,TRBV6-4,TRBJ1-2,TRBD1,CASSDSTGDGYTF,TGTGCCAGCAGTGACTCCACAGGGGATGGCTACACCTTC
-,TRBV9,TRBJ1-6,-,CASSALNSPLHF,TGTGCCAGCAGCGCCTTGAATTCACCCCTCCACTTT
-,TRBV6-6,TRBJ2-1,-,CASSYATRGDNEQFF,TGTGCCAGCAGTTACGCGACTAGGGGTGACAATGAGCAGTTCTTC
few,TRBV6-1,TRBJ1-5,TRBD1,CASSQNRGSNQPQHF,TGTGCCAGCAGCCAAAACAGGGGAAGCAATCAGCCCCAGCATTTT
-,TRBV5-6,TRBJ1-2,-,CASSLADRIYGYTF,TGTGCCAGCAGCTTGGCCGACAGGATCTATGGCTACACCTTC